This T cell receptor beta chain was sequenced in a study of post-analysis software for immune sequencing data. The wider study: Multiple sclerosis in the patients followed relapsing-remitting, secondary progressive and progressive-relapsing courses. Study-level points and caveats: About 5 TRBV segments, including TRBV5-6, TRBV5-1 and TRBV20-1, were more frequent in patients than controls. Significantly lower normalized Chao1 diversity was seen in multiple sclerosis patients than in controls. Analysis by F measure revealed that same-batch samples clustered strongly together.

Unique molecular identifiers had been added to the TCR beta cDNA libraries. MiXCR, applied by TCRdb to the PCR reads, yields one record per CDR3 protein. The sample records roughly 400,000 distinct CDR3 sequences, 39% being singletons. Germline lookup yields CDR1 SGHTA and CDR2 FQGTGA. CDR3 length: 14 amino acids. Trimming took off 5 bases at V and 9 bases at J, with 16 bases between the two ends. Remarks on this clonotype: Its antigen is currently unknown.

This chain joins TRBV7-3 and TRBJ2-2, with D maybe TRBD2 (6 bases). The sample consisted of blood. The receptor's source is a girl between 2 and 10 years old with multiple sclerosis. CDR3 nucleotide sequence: TGTGCCAGCAGCCCACAAACTAGCTCTCGGGAGCTGTTTTTT. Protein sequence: CASSPQTSSRELFF.